A selection of T cell receptor beta chains follows, all from one sample in a study of regulatory T cells in long-lasting Graves disease. TCRdb reprocessed the multiplex PCR reads with MiXCR, giving one entry per CDR3 protein. The sample holds a few hundred thousand distinct CDR3 sequences, around 16% seen once. These data are also associated with another study on T cells in Graves' hyperthyroidism and ophthalmopathy.

This material consisted of peripheral blood mononuclear cells (PBMCs), taken at new diagnosis, from a patient treated with antithyroid drugs. The receptors were gathered from a woman in her late teens or twenties with Graves disease. Both conserved end residues are part of each CDR3. The D gene is left open where the match is weak. Not all rows give a size; the values are once, few, many and, for expanded clones, a class.

TRBV3-1	-	TRBJ2-7	many	CASSGGPQVYEQYF	TGTGCCAGCAGCGGAGGCCCGCAGGTCTACGAGCAGTACTTC
TRBV12-3/TRBV12-4	-	TRBJ1-4	many	CASRAGVGEKLFF	TGTGCCAGCAGAGCAGGGGTTGGCGAAAAACTGTTTTTT
TRBV27	TRBD2	TRBJ2-3	many	CASSLSHPGTSGRAQYF	TGTGCCAGCAGTTTATCCCACCCCGGGACTAGCGGGAGGGCGCAGTATTTT
TRBV29-1	TRBD2	TRBJ2-3	-	CSARPSGADTRYF	TGCAGCGCTCGGCCTAGCGGCGCAGATACGCGGTATTTT
TRBV5-4	TRBD1	TRBJ1-1	-	CASSRGQADTEAFF	TGTGCCAGCAGCCGGGGACAGGCGGACACTGAAGCTTTCTTT
TRBV24-1	-	TRBJ1-1	many	CATSDQGTLEAFF	TGTGCCACCAGTGACCAGGGGACCCTTGAAGCTTTCTTT
TRBV5-6	TRBD2	TRBJ2-5	many	CASSVSIIAGAWRTQYF	TGTGCCAGCAGCGTGAGCATAATAGCGGGGGCCTGGCGGACCCAGTACTTC
TRBV2	-	TRBJ2-4	many	CASIWEGIQYF	TGTGCCAGCATCTGGGAAGGCATTCAGTACTTC
TRBV7-9	-	TRBJ2-5	few	CASSGVEEETQYF	TGTGCCAGCAGCGGGGTCGAAGAAGAGACCCAGTACTTC
TRBV29-1	-	TRBJ2-5	-	CSVGPQTFQETQYF	TGCAGCGTTGGGCCACAGACCTTCCAAGAGACCCAGTACTTC
TRBV12-3/TRBV12-4	-	TRBJ1-1	many	CASRGTQSNTEAFF	TGTGCCAGCAGAGGCACACAGAGCAACACTGAAGCTTTCTTT
TRBV9	-	TRBJ1-4	-	CASSVGDNGPEKLFF	TGTGCCAGCAGCGTAGGCGACAATGGCCCGGAAAAACTGTTTTTT
TRBV19	TRBD2	TRBJ2-1	few	CASSTGSTSGSYNEQFF	TGTGCCAGTAGTACGGGATCGACTAGCGGATCCTACAATGAGCAGTTCTTC
TRBV29-1	-	TRBJ1-2	many	CSVDRVRGSNYGYTF	TGCAGCGTTGACAGGGTCCGGGGCAGCAACTATGGCTACACCTTC
TRBV30	TRBD1	TRBJ1-2	many	CAWSVLGGQGAINYGYTF	TGTGCCTGGAGTGTATTGGGGGGACAGGGGGCGATAAACTATGGCTACACCTTC
TRBV4-1	TRBD1	TRBJ2-4	-	CASSQVIRDRAKNIQYF	TGCGCCAGCAGCCAAGTAATTAGGGACAGGGCCAAAAACATTCAGTACTTC